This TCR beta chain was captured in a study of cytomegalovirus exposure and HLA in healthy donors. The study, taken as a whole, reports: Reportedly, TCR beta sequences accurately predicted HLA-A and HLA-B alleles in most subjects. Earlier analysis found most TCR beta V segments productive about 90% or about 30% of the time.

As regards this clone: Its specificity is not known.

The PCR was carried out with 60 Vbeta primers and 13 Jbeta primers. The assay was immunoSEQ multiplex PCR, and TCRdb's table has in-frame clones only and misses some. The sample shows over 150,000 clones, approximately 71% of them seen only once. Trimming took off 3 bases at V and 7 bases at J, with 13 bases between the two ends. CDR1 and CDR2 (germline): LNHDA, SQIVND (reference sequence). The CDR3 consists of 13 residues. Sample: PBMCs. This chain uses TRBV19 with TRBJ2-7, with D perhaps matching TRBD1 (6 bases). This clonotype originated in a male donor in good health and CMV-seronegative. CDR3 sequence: CASSIVGQGEQYF. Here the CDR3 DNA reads TGTGCCAGTAGTATTGTCGGGCAGGGGGAGCAGTACTTC.